This T cell receptor (beta chain) derives from a study of T cells in Graves' hyperthyroidism and ophthalmopathy. The study based diagnoses on clinical symptoms, serum thyroxine and TRAb, thyroid ultrasound and orbital computed tomography. Trimming cost V 7 bases and J 0 bases, with 10 bases left between them. The CDR3 contains 14 residues. Germline V gene data show CDR1 as WSHSY and CDR2 as SAAADI. Amplification targeted TCR beta CDR3 regions from RNA transcripts. The primer set for the first-round RT-PCR of the TCR CDR3 was HTBI. TCRdb called the multiplex PCR reads again in MiXCR, with one record for every CDR3 protein. The sample lists around 690,000 distinct CDR3 sequences, roughly 17% occurring once.

The sequenced material came from blood. The rearrangement joins TRBV10-2 to TRBJ1-5; D remains unclear. The sequence came from a man aged 50 or older with Graves' hyperthyroidism. The CDR3 here is CASTLSGSNQPQHF. DNA of the CDR3: TGCGCCAGCACCCTCAGCGGTAGCAATCAGCCCCAGCATTTT.